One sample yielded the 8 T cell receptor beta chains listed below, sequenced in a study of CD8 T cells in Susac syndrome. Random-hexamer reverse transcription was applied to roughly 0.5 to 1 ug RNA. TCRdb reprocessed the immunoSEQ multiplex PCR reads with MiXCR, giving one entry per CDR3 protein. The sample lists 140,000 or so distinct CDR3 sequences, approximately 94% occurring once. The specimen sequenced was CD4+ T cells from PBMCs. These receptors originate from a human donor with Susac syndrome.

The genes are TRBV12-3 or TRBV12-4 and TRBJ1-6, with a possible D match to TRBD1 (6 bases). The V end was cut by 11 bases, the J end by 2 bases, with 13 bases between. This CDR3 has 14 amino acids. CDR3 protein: CASLAGAYNSPLHF. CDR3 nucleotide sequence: TGTGCCTCTCTGGCAGGGGCCTATAATTCACCCCTCCACTTT.

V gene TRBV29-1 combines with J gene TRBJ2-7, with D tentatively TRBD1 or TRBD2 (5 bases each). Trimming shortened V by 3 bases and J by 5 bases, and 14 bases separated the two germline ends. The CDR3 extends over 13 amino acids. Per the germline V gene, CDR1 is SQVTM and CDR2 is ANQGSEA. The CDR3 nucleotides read TGCAGCGTTGAGGATCGGGGACCAAACGAGCAGTACTTC. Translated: CSVEDRGPNEQYF.

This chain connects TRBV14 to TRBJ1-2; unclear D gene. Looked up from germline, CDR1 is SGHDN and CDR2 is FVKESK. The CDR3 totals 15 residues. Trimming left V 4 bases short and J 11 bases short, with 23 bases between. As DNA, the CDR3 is TGTGCCAGCAGCCTCTCCGGCAGAGAGATCTCTGGGTACACCTTC. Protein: CASSLSGREISGYTF.

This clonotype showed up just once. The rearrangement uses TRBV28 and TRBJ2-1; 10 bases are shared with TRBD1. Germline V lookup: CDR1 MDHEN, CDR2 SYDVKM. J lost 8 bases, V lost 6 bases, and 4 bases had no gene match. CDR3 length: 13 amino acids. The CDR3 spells CASRRTGGDEQFF. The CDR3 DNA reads TGTGCCAGCAGACGGACAGGGGGAGATGAGCAGTTCTTC.

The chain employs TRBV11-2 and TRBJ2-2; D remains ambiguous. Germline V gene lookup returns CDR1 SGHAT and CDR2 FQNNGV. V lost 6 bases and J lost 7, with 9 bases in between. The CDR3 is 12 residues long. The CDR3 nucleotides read TGTGCCAGCAGATTGGCCCTCGGGGAGCTGTTTTTT. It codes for CASRLALGELFF.

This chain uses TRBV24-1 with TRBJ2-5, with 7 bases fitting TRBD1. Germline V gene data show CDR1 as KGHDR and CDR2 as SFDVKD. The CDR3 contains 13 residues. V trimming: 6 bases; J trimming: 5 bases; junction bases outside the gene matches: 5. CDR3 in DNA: TGTGCCACCAGTAGACAGGGCGGGGAGACCCAGTACTTC. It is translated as CATSRQGGETQYF.

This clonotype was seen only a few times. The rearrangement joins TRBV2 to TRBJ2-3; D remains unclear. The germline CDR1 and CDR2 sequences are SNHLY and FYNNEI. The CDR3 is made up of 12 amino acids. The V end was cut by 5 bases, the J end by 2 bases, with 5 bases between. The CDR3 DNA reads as TGTGCCAGCAGTAGAAACACAGATACGCAGTATTTT. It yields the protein CASSRNTDTQYF.

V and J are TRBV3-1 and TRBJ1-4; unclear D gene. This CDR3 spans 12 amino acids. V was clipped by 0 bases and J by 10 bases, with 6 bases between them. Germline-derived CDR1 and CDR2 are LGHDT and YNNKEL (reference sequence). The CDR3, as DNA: TGTGCCAGCAGCCAAGATGAGAGAAAACTGTTTTTT. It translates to CASSQDERKLFF.